The 26 T cell receptor beta chains presented below share a single source sample, sequenced in a study of CD8+ T cells in alopecia areata. Investigators isolated RNA and reverse transcribed it into cDNA to act as the sequencing template. The method was immunoSEQ multiplex PCR; TCRdb's version includes in-frame clones alone and lacks a portion of them. The repertoire includes about 74,000 clones, around 29% of them detected once, and 14% to 15% sits in the top ten. Treatment described: oral pan-JAK inhibitor, 5-10 mg twice daily. This specimen consisted of CD8+ T cells sorted from blood, obtained at week 4, from a patient treated with tofacitinib. The receptors were sampled from a human donor with alopecia areata.

There are a few counts of this clone. This rearrangement joins TRBV15 to TRBJ1-5; D is unclear. Deletions cut 0 bases from V and 6 bases from J, with 9 bases between. The CDR3 is 14 amino acids. Germline V gene data show CDR1 as LNHNV and CDR2 as YYDKDF (reference sequence). The CDR3 loop is CATSRDSAVQPQHF. The CDR3 DNA reads TGTGCCACCAGCAGAGATTCGGCAGTTCAGCCCCAGCATTTT.

This chain joins TRBV4-1 and TRBJ2-4, with D possibly being TRBD1 (7 bases). V lost 5 bases and J 6 bases, leaving 14 bases between the germline ends. Germline V CDR1 and CDR2: MGHRA, YSYEKL. This CDR3 is built from 14 residues. The CDR3 DNA reads as TGCGCCAGCAGCTTAGACCAGGGGGGAAACATTCAGTACTTC. As protein: CASSLDQGGNIQYF.

V gene TRBV29-1 combines with J gene TRBJ1-1; D is uncertain. Germline loops: CDR1 SQVTM, CDR2 ANQGSEA. Trimming took 0 bases from V and 8 from J, leaving 13 bases between them. CDR3 length equals 13 residues. This CDR3 is CSVEDQSRLEAFF. The DNA of the CDR3 is TGCAGCGTTGAAGATCAGTCCCGTCTCGAAGCTTTCTTT.

This clone has only a few counts. The chain combines TRBV5-1 with TRBJ2-5; 9 bases line up with TRBD2. CDR1 and CDR2 from the germline V gene are SGHRS and YFSETQ. V shed 1 base and J 5 bases; nucleotides not matched to a gene: 6. The CDR3 has 15 residues. CDR3 sequence: CASSLPASGKETQYF. The CDR3 DNA sequence: TGCGCCAGCAGCTTGCCGGCTAGCGGGAAGGAGACCCAGTACTTC.

The chain employs TRBV6-1 and TRBJ2-1; D is ambiguous. The CDR3 totals 13 residues. V lost 6 bases, J lost 7 bases, and 13 bases lay in between. Germline CDR1 and CDR2: MNHNS and SASEGT. The chain's CDR3 is CASSPPFLNEQFF. CDR3 sequence (DNA): TGTGCCAGCAGCCCACCCTTTCTGAATGAGCAGTTCTTC.

This clone occurred a few times. The chain recombines TRBV9 with TRBJ2-5, with D perhaps being TRBD1 or TRBD2 (5 bases each). Deletions cut 4 bases from V and 0 bases from J, with 10 bases between. Per the germline V gene, CDR1 is SGDLS and CDR2 is YYNGEE. The CDR3 contains 14 residues. CDR3: CASSPGRNQETQYF. CDR3 nucleotides: TGTGCCAGCAGCCCGGGACGGAACCAAGAGACCCAGTACTTC.

Written as DNA, the CDR3 is TGCAGCGTGGGGGGCGACGAAGCCTCCTACGAGCAGTACTTC. Translating gives CSVGGDEASYEQYF. The chain carries TRBV29-1 and TRBJ2-7, with D perhaps given as TRBD1 or TRBD2 (6 bases each). Deletions cut 6 bases from V and 0 bases from J, with 15 bases between. Per the germline V gene, CDR1 is SQVTM and CDR2 is ANQGSEA. The CDR3 has 14 amino acids.

The sample holds a few counts of this clone. The chain is built from TRBV29-1 and TRBJ2-7; 7 bases align to TRBD2. The V and J ends lost 6 bases and 1 base, in that order; junction bases with no gene match: 6. Germline CDR1 reads SQVTM; CDR2 reads ANQGSEA. CDR3 size: 13 residues. CDR3 residues: CSVSGGGSYEQYF. As DNA, the CDR3 is TGCAGCGTATCGGGGGGAGGGTCCTACGAGCAGTACTTC.

This clone was observed a few times. J is TRBJ2-7 and V is TRBV29-1, with D perhaps being TRBD1 or TRBD2 (5 bases each). Germline CDR1 reads SQVTM; CDR2 reads ANQGSEA. Trimming stripped 6 bases from V and 2 bases from J, with 14 bases between. CDR3 length equals 13 residues. CDR3 residues: CSVTGQDTYEQYF. DNA of the CDR3: TGCAGCGTCACGGGGCAGGATACCTACGAGCAGTACTTC.

This clone was counted only a few times. The rearrangement uses TRBV5-8 and TRBJ1-2; possible D gene TRBD1, 5 bases. The germline CDR1 and CDR2 sequences are SGHTS and YDEGEE. V shed 0 bases and J shed 8 bases, with 14 bases lying between them. This CDR3 comprises 14 residues. The CDR3: CASSLGGGAEGYTF. CDR3 bases: TGTGCCAGCAGCTTGGGTGGGGGAGCGGAGGGCTACACCTTC.

A few counts support this clone. The rearrangement uses TRBV30 and TRBJ2-7; D is possibly TRBD2 (6 bases). Germline assignment: CDR1 GTSNPN and CDR2 SVGIG (reference sequence). The germline V and J ends were trimmed by 3 bases and 3 bases, with 9 bases remaining between them. The CDR3 runs 12 residues. The CDR3 region is CAWSGTFYEQYF. For the CDR3, the DNA is TGTGCCTGGAGCGGGACTTTCTACGAGCAGTACTTC.

The chain links TRBV4-1 to TRBJ2-7; D remains ambiguous. Deletions cut 0 bases from V and 3 bases from J, with 6 bases between. In germline, CDR1 is MGHRA, CDR2 YSYEKL. The CDR3 length is 13 residues. The CDR3 DNA reads as TGCGCCAGCAGCCAAGATTTCGGCTACGAGCAGTACTTC. It encodes CASSQDFGYEQYF.

This clone was found once. The chain uses TRBV7-9 and TRBJ1-5; perhaps TRBD1 as D (5 bases). Germline loops: CDR1 SEHNR, CDR2 FQNEAQ (reference sequence). The CDR3 sequence is 15 residues long. V was shortened by 1 base and J by 6 bases, with 13 bases between the two germline ends. The CDR3 sequence: CASSLGVQGTQPQHF. DNA for the CDR3: TGTGCCAGCAGCTTAGGAGTTCAGGGCACTCAGCCCCAGCATTTT.

This clone was seen more than once but under ten times. The gene calls are TRBV7-9 and TRBJ1-4; D may be TRBD1 (5 bases). Trimming took 2 bases from V and 7 from J, leaving 20 bases between them. Looked up from germline, CDR1 is SEHNR and CDR2 is FQNEAQ (reference sequence). The CDR3 loop spans 17 amino acids. The CDR3 coding sequence is TGTGCCAGCAGCTTATCGACAGCCACGAAGGCCCGTGAAAAACTGTTTTTT. Translating gives CASSLSTATKAREKLFF.

The genes are TRBV29-1 and TRBJ2-2, with 10 bases aligning to TRBD1. Losses at the gene ends were 4 bases for V and 8 bases for J; bases not matched to a gene: 4. The CDR3 has 13 amino acids. The V gene's germline CDR1 is SQVTM and CDR2 ANQGSEA. CDR3 DNA: TGCAGCGTTGCGGGACAGGGGTCGGGGGAGCTGTTTTTT. Its translation: CSVAGQGSGELFF.

The V call is TRBV7-8, the J call TRBJ2-2; D ambiguous. Germline V gene lookup returns CDR1 SGHVS and CDR2 FQNEAQ. Trimming removed 5 bases at V and 6 bases at J, with 10 bases between. The CDR3 runs to 13 residues. In DNA form, the CDR3 reads TGTGCCAGCAGCAGTGTCCTCGCCGGGGAGCTGTTTTTT. Amino acid sequence: CASSSVLAGELFF.

The rearrangement links TRBV4-1 to TRBJ1-4; perhaps TRBD1 as D (6 bases). Germline-derived CDR1 and CDR2 are MGHRA and YSYEKL. Trimming left V 0 bases short and J 6 bases short, with 14 bases between. The CDR3 runs 16 residues. CDR3 amino acids: CASSQDKTGRDEKLFF. CDR3 DNA: TGCGCCAGCAGCCAAGATAAGACAGGAAGGGATGAAAAACTGTTTTTT.

This clone has just a few counts. V gene TRBV7-2 combines with J gene TRBJ2-5; 7 positions agree with TRBD1. The CDR3 spans 14 residues. Germline loops: CDR1 SGHTA, CDR2 FQGNSA. The ends lost 5 bases at V and 5 bases at J; junction bases unmatched: 8. The CDR3 loop is CASSLGQLRETQYF. The CDR3 region has the DNA TGTGCCAGCAGCCTGGGACAGCTTCGGGAGACCCAGTACTTC.

This chain joins TRBV29-1 and TRBJ2-7, with TRBD2 matching 8 bases. J lost 3 bases, V lost 7 bases, and 11 bases had no gene match. This CDR3 is 14 amino acids long. Germline CDR1 and CDR2: SQVTM and ANQGSEA. CDR3 residues: CSASRGTRGYEQYF. The CDR3 coding sequence is TGCAGCGCCAGTAGGGGGACTAGGGGCTACGAGCAGTACTTC.

This clone has a handful of counts. This sequence joins TRBV11-2 and TRBJ2-2; D gene unclear. Between the trimmed V and J ends, which lost 5 bases and 4 bases, there was a span of 2 bases. The CDR3 is 11 amino acids. CDR1 is SGHAT, CDR2 FQNNGV, per germline. The CDR3 DNA is TGTGCCAGCAGCCCCACCGGGGAGCTGTTTTTT. This translates into CASSPTGELFF.

V usage is TRBV7-9 and J usage is TRBJ1-4; D is ambiguous. CDR1 is SEHNR and CDR2 is FQNEAQ in the germline V gene (reference sequence). Trimming pared 1 base from V and 0 bases from J, leaving 6 bases between. There are 15 residues in the CDR3. CDR3 in amino acids: CASSLVAATNEKLFF. CDR3 in DNA: TGTGCCAGCAGCTTAGTCGCTGCAACTAATGAAAAACTGTTTTTT.

The chain carries TRBV29-1 and TRBJ2-3, with D tentatively TRBD2 (6 bases). Trimming took 8 bases from V and 0 from J, leaving 18 bases between them. CDR1 is SQVTM and CDR2 is ANQGSEA in the germline V gene. The CDR3 has 15 residues. CDR3 sequence (DNA): TGCAGCTCACGGCGGAGGGCGGGGAGCACAGATACGCAGTATTTT. This translates into CSSRRRAGSTDTQYF.

The CDR3 DNA sequence: TGCAGCGTTGAAGCAGGGATCCCCTACGAGCAGTACTTC. It is translated as CSVEAGIPYEQYF. The chain couples TRBV29-1 to TRBJ2-7; possible D gene TRBD1, 5 bases. Germline CDR1 is SQVTM and CDR2 is ANQGSEA. The CDR3 extends over 13 amino acids. V lost 1 base to trimming and J lost 2 bases, with 9 bases between them.

The chain combines TRBV6-5 with TRBJ1-1; D perhaps matches TRBD1 (5 bases). This CDR3 has 14 residues. The ends were cut back, 7 bases at V and 4 bases at J, with 16 bases in the middle. The germline CDR1 and CDR2 sequences are MNHEY and SVGAGI. CDR3 in DNA: TGTGCCAGCACCAAAGGAGGGGTGGTCACTGAAGCTTTCTTT. This codes for CASTKGGVVTEAFF.

The rearrangement uses TRBV4-2 and TRBJ1-1; D remains unclear. The CDR3 runs to 15 residues. Germline-derived CDR1 and CDR2 are LGHNA and YNFKEQ. Trimming removed 1 base from V and 3 bases from J, with 12 bases in between. The CDR3 nucleotides read TGTGCCAGCAGCCAAGTTCTAGGACCCCACACTGAAGCTTTCTTT. Amino acid sequence: CASSQVLGPHTEAFF.

This clone has only a few counts. This chain uses TRBV29-1 with TRBJ1-1; 8 nucleotides align to TRBD1. The CDR3 is 12 residues long. V shed 4 bases and J 4 bases; nucleotides not matched to a gene: 2. The germline V gene encodes CDR1 SQVTM and CDR2 ANQGSEA. CDR3 residues: CSVGDRGTEAFF. The CDR3 DNA reads as TGCAGCGTTGGTGACAGGGGCACTGAAGCTTTCTTT.